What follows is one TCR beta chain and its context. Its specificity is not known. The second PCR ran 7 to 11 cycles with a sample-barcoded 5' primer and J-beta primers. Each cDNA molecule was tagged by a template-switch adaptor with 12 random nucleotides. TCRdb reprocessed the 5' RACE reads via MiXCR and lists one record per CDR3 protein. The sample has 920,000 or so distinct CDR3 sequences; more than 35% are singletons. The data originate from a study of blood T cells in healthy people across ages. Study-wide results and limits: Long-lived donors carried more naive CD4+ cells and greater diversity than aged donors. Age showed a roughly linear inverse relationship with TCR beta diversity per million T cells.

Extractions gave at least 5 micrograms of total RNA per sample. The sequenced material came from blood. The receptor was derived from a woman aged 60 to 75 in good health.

The CDR3 DNA reads TGTGCCAGCAGCAACCACGATGGGACAGATTACGAGCAGTACTTC. This translates into CASSNHDGTDYEQYF. The chain couples TRBV7-3 to TRBJ2-5; TRBD1 matches at 7 bases. The DNA end is a closer match to TRBJ2-7, so the J assignment may be wrong. The CDR3 is made up of 15 amino acids. In germline, CDR1 is SGHTA, CDR2 FQGTGA.